The 7 T cell receptor beta chains given below trace back to one sample, sequenced in a study of Graves' ophthalmopathy and Graves' hyperthyroidism (dated by TCRdb to the late 2010s). TCRdb records Illumina HiSeq 2000 as the sequencer. For repertoire sequencing, the TCR beta CDR3 regions were amplified from RNA transcripts. HTBI primers and the Qiagen OneStep RT-PCR kit were used in a first-round RT-PCR, which was followed by a second-round multiplex PCR, size selection and purification. TCRdb cleaned the public reads at Q25 with fastp, built clones with MiXCR and kept in-frame beta chains. Each CDR3 protein appears once, grouped with its most common genes and DNA. Across this sample there are about 480,000 distinct CDR3 sequences, with under 15% seen only once. The ten largest clones capture 8% to 10% of the sample. Sequenced material: blood. The receptors shown here come from a woman in her twenties or thirties with Graves' ophthalmopathy. Donor details come from another sample of the same person, matched by shared clones.

There are a few counts of this clonotype. This chain uses TRBV12-3 or TRBV12-4 with TRBJ2-6, with D unclear. This CDR3 is 13 amino acids long. V lost 11 bases, J lost 2 bases, and 10 bases lay in between. In DNA form, the CDR3 reads TGTGCCCTCGGCGCCCCTGGGGCCAACGTCCTGACTTTC. Its translation: CALGAPGANVLTF.

Many counts were recorded for this clonotype. The rearrangement links TRBV28 to TRBJ1-2; D may be TRBD1 (6 bases). V dropped 3 bases and J dropped 5 bases, with 13 bases sitting between them. Germline lookup yields CDR1 MDHEN and CDR2 SYDVKM. The CDR3 loop spans 14 amino acids. The CDR3 DNA is TGTGCCAGCAGTTTGGTCAGGGGTGGATATGGCTACACCTTC. Protein sequence: CASSLVRGGYGYTF.

This clonotype came up many times. The chain is built from TRBV6-1 and TRBJ1-2, with 9 bases identical to TRBD1. CDR3 length equals 16 residues. Losses at the gene ends were 7 bases for V and 4 bases for J; bases not matched to a gene: 13. Germline V lookup: CDR1 MNHNS, CDR2 SASEGT. The CDR3 loop reads CASISNPGQGSYGYTF. The CDR3 DNA sequence: TGTGCCAGCATCTCGAATCCGGGACAGGGATCCTATGGCTACACCTTC.

The table lists this clonotype with many counts. The chain has TRBV25-1 and TRBJ1-6, with D possibly being TRBD1 (6 bases). Germline lookup yields CDR1 MGHDK and CDR2 SYGVNS. The CDR3 runs to 15 residues. V lost 2 bases and J lost 6, with 11 bases in between. CDR3 region: CASSESDRSNSPLHF. The CDR3 DNA reads TGTGCCAGCAGTGAAAGTGACAGGAGTAATTCACCCCTCCACTTT.

This clonotype was seen repeatedly, ten times or more. This chain links TRBV28 with TRBJ1-1; D unresolved. The germline V gene encodes CDR1 MDHEN and CDR2 SYDVKM. V was clipped by 7 bases and J by 4 bases, with 13 bases between them. The CDR3 is 13 amino acids. The DNA of the CDR3 is TGTGCCAGCACGAGCAGTGTGGGCACTGAAGCTTTCTTT. This gives the protein CASTSSVGTEAFF.

This clonotype has ten or more counts. This chain connects TRBV7-8 to TRBJ1-2; D not certain. With 5 bases removed from V and 4 bases from J, the gap between germline ends came to 17 bases. The germline V gene has CDR1 SGHVS and CDR2 FQNEAQ. The length of the CDR3 is 15 residues. The CDR3 loop reads CASSPTRSPSYGYTF. The CDR3 region has the DNA TGTGCCAGCAGCCCTACCCGGTCTCCGTCCTATGGCTACACCTTC.

This clonotype was recorded at least ten times. The chain recombines TRBV12-3 or TRBV12-4 with TRBJ1-5; D perhaps matches TRBD1 (5 bases). Trimming removed 7 bases from V and 0 bases from J, with 16 bases in between. CDR3 length: 16 residues. CDR3 bases: TGTGCCAGCACTGCAGCCTGGCAGGGTAGCAATCAGCCCCAGCATTTT. It is translated as CASTAAWQGSNQPQHF.